Detailed here is one TCR beta chain. Only a few counts were recorded for this clone. This clone's antigen is unknown. Base qualities are not recorded, but no much larger clone differs from it by a single base. This sample stems from a study of identifying expanded T cells in peripheral blood (dated by TCRdb to between 2018 and 2021). About the study as a whole: Technical replicates were generated by sequencing separate aliquots of the same genomic DNA pool, with four replicates compared pairwise.

The paper's findings and limits, for the study overall: The binomial model flagged roughly 1.2 differentially abundant clones between technical replicates but 15 to 17 over two weeks and roughly 19 over around four weeks. Both the number of clones called differentially abundant and the false-positive rate were significantly reduced by the beta-binomial model across all healthy-donor time intervals. Variance in clone template counts between roughly 2-week samples significantly increased with total template count across all healthy donors. The authors expected that biological variance in healthy repertoires might rise further over much longer intervals, such as months to years.

During the collection period, no immune events, such as infections, were documented for the healthy donors. Healthy-donor blood repertoires served as a training cohort to calibrate time-dependent variance in a beta-binomial model of T-cell clone differential abundance. There were some ten healthy donors in the training cohort, of whom 3 were female and 7 were male. Donor ages ranged from about 25 to 70 years, with an average of around 45 years. Whole blood, obtained from a commercial supplier, was collected from each healthy donor at three time points spaced about 2 weeks apart. For immunosequencing, genomic DNA was extracted from whole blood that had not been sorted. Deletion took 4 bases off V and 3 bases off J, with a span of 13 bases between the germline ends. The CDR3 covers 15 residues, taking in both the cysteine and the phenylalanine. Only the CDR3 region is kept as DNA, spanning 45 bases read in frame from base 1. CDR1 is given as SGHRS and CDR2 as YFSETQ, both from the germline V gene.

The immunoSEQ Assay, which relies on bias-controlled multiplex PCR amplification of genomic DNA, was used to profile TCRbeta CDR3 regions. Regarding the original processing steps: To quantify the absolute abundance of each unique TCRbeta CDR3 region, the sequences were collapsed and filtered. Differential abundance was tested with a binomial (Fisher-equivalent) model and with a beta-binomial model adding time-dependent variance fitted from healthy donors. Clones with fewer than 5 combined templates were removed, and differential abundance was called for clones with a Benjamini-Hochberg FDR below 0.01. The form v = (b*log(k)+a)^2 was used to model beta-binomial variance as a function of total template count across the two samples. TCRdb provides this immuneACCESS table in a form limited to in-frame rearrangements. Some clones are lacking; in checked studies, under half of them reflect an unresolved V gene, and why the rest are absent is not known. V and J calls plus clone size are reproduced from that table; the DNA served to infer D and trimming. The sample data list tens of thousands of clones, and 65% to 85% of these were observed just once. The ten largest clones add up to around 19% of the sample.

The sequencing sample was made of blood. Here the chain combines TRBV5-1 and TRBJ2-2; the best D guess is TRBD2, with 6 bases matching. The sequence came from a person between 18 and 70 years old in good health. The CDR3 sequence is CASSATSSDTGELFF. The DNA sequence is as follows: TGCGCCAGCAGCGCGACTAGTTCAGACACCGGGGAGCTGTTTTTT.